These 31 T cell receptor beta chains came from one sample sequenced in a study of blood T cell repertoires in COVID-19. Clones were sequenced by immunoSEQ multiplex PCR, and TCRdb holds only the in-frame ones, with some missing. The repertoire consists of about 180,000 clones, with about 79% occurring once and the leading ten covering about 16%. Sequencing input: PBMCs or T cells enriched from blood (not recorded which). The receptors stem from a man aged 50 or older who had recovered from COVID-19.

The J gene is TRBJ1-6, the V gene TRBV6-5; weak D call: TRBD1 (6 bases). Trimming took 4 bases from V and 10 from J, leaving 17 bases between them. The CDR3 length is 15 residues. Germline CDR1 and CDR2: MNHEY and SVGAGI. The CDR3 loop reads CASSFDRRPGSPLHF. The CDR3 DNA is TGTGCCAGCAGTTTTGACAGGCGCCCAGGATCACCCCTCCACTTT.

This clone was recorded once. This chain joins TRBV5-1 and TRBJ2-1; TRBD2 matches 8 bases. The germline V gene has CDR1 SGHRS and CDR2 YFSETQ. The CDR3 is made up of 16 amino acids. J lost 7 bases, V lost 7 bases, and 16 bases had no gene match. The CDR3 DNA reads TGCGCCAGCGCAGTTCAAGGCGGGGGGTTAGGGAATGAGCAGTTCTTC. It encodes CASAVQGGGLGNEQFF.

Written as DNA, the CDR3 is TGTGCCACCGGGAATAGCCGTGAAAAACTGTTTTTT. This translates into CATGNSREKLFF. The V and J genes are TRBV19 and TRBJ1-4, with D unclear. Germline V CDR1 and CDR2: LNHDA, SQIVND (reference sequence). Trimming cost V 10 bases and J 7 bases, with 13 bases left between them. The CDR3 has 12 amino acids.

This clone came up many times. The CDR3 coding sequence is TGTGCCAGCTGTCCAGACACCGGGGAGCTGTTTTTT. Protein product: CASCPDTGELFF. The V and J genes are TRBV6-5 and TRBJ2-2, with unresolved D. Trimming stripped 8 bases from V and 3 bases from J, with 7 bases between. CDR1 and CDR2 from the germline V gene are MNHEY and SVGAGI. This CDR3 spans 12 amino acids.

The V call is TRBV9, the J call TRBJ2-5, with D tentatively TRBD2 (6 bases). The CDR3 runs 16 residues. Trimming stripped 4 bases from V and 0 bases from J, with 16 bases between. Germline-derived CDR1 and CDR2 are SGDLS and YYNGEE. CDR3 region: CASSLGTQRDQETQYF. CDR3 sequence (DNA): TGTGCCAGCAGCCTCGGGACTCAGCGGGACCAAGAGACCCAGTACTTC.

This chain joins TRBV3-1 (or the pseudogene TRBV3-2) and TRBJ1-2, with D hard to call. With 7 bases removed from V and 4 bases from J, the gap between germline ends came to 16 bases. The germline V gene encodes CDR1 LGHDT and CDR2 YNNKEL (reference sequence). CDR3 length: 14 residues. CDR3 DNA sequence: TGTGCCAGCACCTCACCGGGAAATCTCTATGGCTACACCTTC. Its protein product is CASTSPGNLYGYTF.

The chain employs TRBV2 and TRBJ2-2; 8 bases map to TRBD1. Germline V gives CDR1 SNHLY, CDR2 FYNNEI. After removal of 10 bases from V and 0 bases from J, the junction contained 4 bases not matched to a gene. The CDR3 has 14 residues. In nucleotides, the CDR3 is TGTGCCACCGGACAGGGTACGAACACCGGGGAGCTGTTTTTT. This encodes CATGQGTNTGELFF.

Only one count was recorded for this clone. The DNA of the CDR3 is TGTGCCAGCAATGACTACACCGGGGAGCTGTTTTTT. The encoded protein is CASNDYTGELFF. The rearrangement joins TRBV2 to TRBJ2-2; D is unresolved. CDR3 length equals 12 residues. Germline V gene data show CDR1 as SNHLY and CDR2 as FYNNEI. V was pared by 7 bases and J by 3 bases, with 6 bases between. The entire variable domain, with the rest obtained from reference TRBV2 and TRBJ2-2, is as follows: EPEVTQTPSHQVTQMGQEVILRCVPISNHLYFYWYRQILGQKVEFLVSFYNNEISEKSEIFDDQFSVERPDGSNFTLKIRSTKLEDSAMYFCASNDYTGELFFGEGSRLTVL.

The rearrangement uses TRBV13 and TRBJ2-7; 7 bases agree with TRBD1. Trimming took 4 bases from V and 0 from J; bases not matched to a gene: 6. CDR3 length equals 15 residues. CDR1 is PRHDT, CDR2 FYEKMQ, per germline (reference sequence). The CDR3 here is CASSYTGTASYEQYF. CDR3 DNA: TGTGCCAGCAGCTATACCGGGACAGCCTCCTACGAGCAGTACTTC.

The rearrangement uses TRBV9 and TRBJ1-2; 7 nucleotides match TRBD1. Trimming cost V 4 bases and J 4 bases; bases outside gene matches: 16. This CDR3 is built from 17 residues. Germline values: CDR1 SGDLS, CDR2 YYNGEE. The CDR3 sequence is CASSYLATTGFTYGYTF. CDR3 bases: TGTGCCAGCAGCTATTTAGCTACGACAGGGTTTACCTATGGCTACACCTTC.

This chain connects TRBV4-1 to TRBJ1-3; 10 nucleotides align to TRBD1. The CDR3 has 15 residues. V shed 4 bases and J 2 bases; nucleotides not matched to a gene: 2. Looked up from germline, CDR1 is MGHRA and CDR2 is YSYEKL. CDR3 loop: CASSPGTGAGNTIYF. The CDR3 nucleotides read TGCGCCAGCAGCCCCGGGACAGGGGCTGGAAACACCATATATTTT.

This clone was recorded a few times. This chain joins TRBV19 and TRBJ1-1; no firm D call. V lost 5 bases and J 4 bases, leaving 17 bases between the germline ends. In germline, CDR1 is LNHDA, CDR2 SQIVND (reference sequence). This CDR3 comprises 15 residues. The DNA for the CDR3 is TGTGCCAGTAGTCCCGGGGTTTGGCAGGCCACTGAAGCTTTCTTT. Its protein product is CASSPGVWQATEAFF.

This sequence joins TRBV6-5 and TRBJ2-7, with a possible D match to TRBD2 (6 bases). Germline V lookup: CDR1 MNHEY, CDR2 SVGAGI. Trimming shortened V by 7 bases and J by 3 bases, and 10 bases separated the two germline ends. This CDR3 has 12 amino acids. DNA for the CDR3: TGTGCCAGCAATCGGGGGTACTACGAGCAGTACTTC. It codes for CASNRGYYEQYF.

The gene calls are TRBV9 and TRBJ1-6; 10 bases fit TRBD1. V lost 4 bases, J lost 4 bases, and 2 bases stayed unmatched. CDR1 is SGDLS, CDR2 YYNGEE, per germline. CDR3 length equals 15 residues. The CDR3 coding sequence is TGTGCCAGCAGCCTGGGACAGGGGTATAATTCACCCCTCCACTTT. Protein product: CASSLGQGYNSPLHF.

V and J are TRBV7-8 and TRBJ2-3; TRBD2 matches at 14 bases. This CDR3 is 16 amino acids long. Trimming removed 5 bases from V and 9 bases from J; junction bases left unmatched: 10. Germline loops: CDR1 SGHVS, CDR2 FQNEAQ. CDR3 residues: CASSIRLAGGTGTQYF. The CDR3 DNA reads TGTGCCAGCAGCATAAGACTAGCGGGGGGGACAGGAACGCAGTATTTT.

The chain has TRBV7-8 and TRBJ2-5, with a tentative D call TRBD2 (5 bases). Looked up from germline, CDR1 is SGHVS and CDR2 is FQNEAQ. Trimming took off 7 bases at V and 5 bases at J, with 17 bases between the two ends. This CDR3 region has 14 residues. CDR3 residues: CASITPGPGETQYF. As DNA, the CDR3 is TGTGCCAGCATCACCCCTGGCCCGGGGGAGACCCAGTACTTC. Using reference TRBV7-8 and TRBJ2-5 for the parts outside the CDR3, the full variable domain is GAGVSQSPRYKVAKRGQDVALRCDPISGHVSLFWYQQALGQGPEFLTYFQNEAQLDKSGLPSDRFFAERPEGSVSTLKIQRTQQEDSAVYLCASITPGPGETQYFGPGTRLLVL.

This chain connects TRBV28 to TRBJ1-4, with D unclear. The CDR3 is 15 amino acids. Looked up from germline, CDR1 is MDHEN and CDR2 is SYDVKM. V was pared by 1 base and J by 8 bases, with 14 bases between. Here the CDR3 DNA reads TGTGCCAGCAGTTTATCCACCGGCCGAGGGGAAAAACTGTTTTTT. It is translated as CASSLSTGRGEKLFF.

The chain joins TRBV28 to TRBJ1-2, with TRBD1 matching over 9 bases. Germline CDR1 reads MDHEN; CDR2 reads SYDVKM. The length of the CDR3 is 15 residues. J was trimmed by 0 bases and V by 5 bases; bases with no gene match: 4. The CDR3 is CASSMTGGTNYGYTF. In DNA, the CDR3 is TGTGCCAGCAGTATGACAGGGGGTACTAACTATGGCTACACCTTC.

The table lists this clone with a count of one. J is TRBJ1-2 and V is TRBV28; no firm D call. Trimming removed 3 bases at V and 0 bases at J, with 8 bases between. The germline V gene encodes CDR1 MDHEN and CDR2 SYDVKM. The CDR3 consists of 14 residues. Here the CDR3 reads CASSLAGTNYGYTF. DNA for the CDR3: TGTGCCAGCAGTTTGGCCGGGACTAACTATGGCTACACCTTC.

The J gene is TRBJ1-3, the V gene TRBV4-1; 8 nucleotides agree with TRBD1. The CDR3 runs 17 residues. Germline CDR1 and CDR2: MGHRA and YSYEKL. With 3 bases clipped from V and 4 bases from J, the junction kept 11 bases outside the gene matches. CDR3 residues: CASSQDVLTGAGNTIYF. The CDR3 DNA is TGCGCCAGCAGCCAGGATGTCTTGACAGGGGCGGGAAACACCATATATTTT.

The chain is built from TRBV7-9 and TRBJ1-6; D gene uncertain. Trimming pared 1 base from V and 4 bases from J, leaving 8 bases between. The CDR3 length is 15 residues. CDR1 is SEHNR, CDR2 FQNEAQ, per germline (reference sequence). CDR3 nucleotides: TGTGCCAGCAGCTTAGTTCCAGGATATAATTCACCCCTCCACTTT. Its translation is CASSLVPGYNSPLHF.

The genes are TRBV28 and TRBJ1-1, with 10 bases matching TRBD1. Per germline, CDR1 MDHEN and CDR2 SYDVKM. J was trimmed by 0 bases and V by 7 bases; bases with no gene match: 8. The CDR3 length is 16 residues. This CDR3 reads CASKEAGQGLNTEAFF. Written as DNA, the CDR3 is TGTGCCAGCAAGGAGGCGGGACAGGGGTTGAACACTGAAGCTTTCTTT.

This clone was seen just once. The J gene is TRBJ1-2, the V gene TRBV12-5, with D maybe TRBD1 (5 bases). The germline V gene has CDR1 LGHNT and CDR2 FRNRAP. V was cut by 5 bases and J by 4 bases, with 5 bases left in between. The CDR3 totals 11 residues. The CDR3 sequence is CASGQGYGYTF. The CDR3 DNA reads as TGTGCTAGTGGTCAGGGCTATGGCTACACCTTC.

This clone has only one observation. J is TRBJ1-3 and V is TRBV6-5, with no clear D. Deletions cut 10 bases from V and 0 bases from J, with 4 bases between. This CDR3 is 11 amino acids long. The germline gives CDR1 MNHEY, CDR2 SVGAGI. The CDR3 protein is CATTSGNTIYF. The CDR3 DNA is TGTGCCACTACCTCTGGAAACACCATATATTTT.

The V call is TRBV14, the J call TRBJ1-4; no definite D call. Trimming pared 6 bases from V and 0 bases from J, leaving 11 bases between. The germline V gene encodes CDR1 SGHDN and CDR2 FVKESK. The CDR3 runs to 15 residues. Here the CDR3 DNA reads TGTGCCAGCAGTGTCAGCGTTGCAACTAATGAAAAACTGTTTTTT. Protein product: CASSVSVATNEKLFF.

V usage is TRBV27 and J usage is TRBJ2-2, with unresolved D. The CDR3 consists of 16 residues. Germline values: CDR1 MNHEY, CDR2 SMNVEV (reference sequence). Between the trimmed V and J ends, which lost 7 bases and 0 bases, there was a span of 15 bases. CDR3 loop: CASNNLASANTGELFF. In nucleotides, the CDR3 is TGTGCCAGCAATAATTTGGCCTCCGCGAACACCGGGGAGCTGTTTTTT.

V usage is TRBV4-1 and J usage is TRBJ1-5; D unclear. CDR3 length: 15 amino acids. Germline V gives CDR1 MGHRA, CDR2 YSYEKL. Trimming shortened V by 1 base and J by 5 bases, and 12 bases separated the two germline ends. The CDR3, as DNA: TGCGCCAGCAGCCAAGCTGGGAGGGCGGATCAGCCCCAGCATTTT. Its protein is CASSQAGRADQPQHF.

This clone was counted only a few times. This specimen includes other DNA sequences encoding the same CDR3. CDR3 DNA: TGTGCCAGCAGCTTACCGGGGGGGTCCTACGAGCAGTACTTC. It translates to CASSLPGGSYEQYF. This chain uses TRBV13 with TRBJ2-7; 8 bases align to TRBD2. CDR3 length: 14 amino acids. V was pared by 2 bases and J by 1 base, with 1 base of the junction left unmatched. Germline values: CDR1 PRHDT, CDR2 FYEKMQ (reference sequence).

This rearrangement joins TRBV5-5 to TRBJ1-1, with unresolved D. The V gene lost 4 bases and the J gene lost 1 base, with 17 bases spanning the gap. Germline-derived CDR1 and CDR2 are SGHKS and YYEKEE (reference sequence). The CDR3 runs to 16 residues. The CDR3: CASSLTPNRGNTEAFF. The CDR3 bases are TGTGCCAGCAGCCTGACCCCTAACCGGGGGAACACTGAAGCTTTCTTT.

The chain is built from TRBV15 and TRBJ2-7, with a tentative D call TRBD2 (5 bases). The ends were cut back, 5 bases at V and 0 bases at J, with 8 bases in the middle. The CDR3 sequence is 13 residues long. Germline V CDR1 and CDR2: LNHNV, YYDKDF (reference sequence). CDR3 protein: CATSSSNSYEQYF. The CDR3 DNA sequence: TGTGCCACCAGCTCTAGCAACTCCTACGAGCAGTACTTC.

This clone was counted a few times. The rearrangement joins TRBV19 to TRBJ2-7, with TRBD1 matching over 8 bases. The CDR3 totals 15 residues. V lost 3 bases, J lost 0 bases, and 4 bases stayed unmatched. In germline, CDR1 is LNHDA, CDR2 SQIVND (reference sequence). In DNA form, the CDR3 reads TGTGCCAGTAGTATCCAGGGGGCGATCTCCTACGAGCAGTACTTC. This codes for CASSIQGAISYEQYF.